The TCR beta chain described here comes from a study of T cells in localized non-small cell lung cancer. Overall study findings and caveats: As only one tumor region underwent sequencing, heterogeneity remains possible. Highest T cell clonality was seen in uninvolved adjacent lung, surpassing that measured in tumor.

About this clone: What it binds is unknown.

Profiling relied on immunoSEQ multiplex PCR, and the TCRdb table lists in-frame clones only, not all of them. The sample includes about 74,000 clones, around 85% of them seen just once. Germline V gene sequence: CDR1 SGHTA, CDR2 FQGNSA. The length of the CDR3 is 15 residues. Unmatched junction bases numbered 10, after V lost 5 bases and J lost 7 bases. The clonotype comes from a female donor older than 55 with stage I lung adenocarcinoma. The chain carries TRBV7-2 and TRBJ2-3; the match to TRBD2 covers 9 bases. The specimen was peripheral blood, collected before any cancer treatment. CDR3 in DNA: TGTGCCAGCAGCCGCAGGCGGGAGGGCGCCCATACGCAGTATTTT. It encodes CASSRRREGAHTQYF.